A selection of T cell receptor beta chains follows, all from one sample in a study of T-cell reconstitution after alpha-beta-depleted transplantation in children. Each CDR3 protein gets one entry after TCRdb re-called the PCR reads with MiXCR. The sample includes around 230,000 distinct CDR3 sequences, over 15% of them seen just once. The sequences come from PBMCs, mostly from graft donor cells, collected 360 days after TCRalphabeta/CD19-depleted stem cell transplant. All receptors come from a male patient under 10 years old who had a stem cell transplant for acute lymphoblastic leukemia, so the T cells may come from the graft donor. Each CDR3 is given with its conserved first and last residue. D genes are given only for firm matches. Not every row has a clone size; where given, it reads once, few, many or a size class.

TRBD1 | . | TRBJ2-4 | TRBV5-1 | CASSLRLQGRGTGNIQYF | TGCGCCAGCAGCCTGAGGCTACAGGGGAGAGGAACGGGAAACATTCAGTACTTC
TRBD1 | few | TRBJ2-3 | TRBV18 | CASSLRTGTGTDTQYF | TGTGCCAGCTCACTTCGGACAGGGACGGGCACAGATACGCAGTATTTT
TRBD1 | . | TRBJ2-2 | TRBV10-3 | CAKRTGNTGELFF | TGTGCCAAGAGGACAGGGAATACCGGGGAGCTGTTTTTT
. | . | TRBJ2-5 | TRBV7-9 | CASSPGPLSIQETQYF | TGTGCCAGCAGCCCCGGGCCCCTGTCAATTCAAGAGACCCAGTACTTC
TRBD1 | . | TRBJ1-1 | TRBV12-5 | CASGLVPPLSGTEGSFF | TGTGCTAGTGGTTTGGTCCCCCCACTATCCGGGACAGAGGGGTCTTTCTTT
TRBD2 | few | TRBJ2-7 | TRBV10-3 | CAISGSPGLAGDRYEQYF | TGTGCCATCAGTGGGTCCCCGGGACTAGCGGGGGACCGCTACGAGCAGTACTTC
TRBD1 | . | TRBJ1-4 | TRBV10-3 | CAISGSPGTGEDGPNEKLFF | TGTGCCATCAGTGGAAGCCCTGGGACAGGGGAAGATGGTCCTAATGAAAAACTGTTTTTT
. | . | TRBJ1-2 | TRBV28 | CASSIKGNGYTF | TGTGCCAGCAGTATCAAGGGGAATGGCTACACCTTC
TRBD1 | . | TRBJ1-1 | TRBV6-1 | CASSNLTGGGNTEAFF | TGTGCCAGCAGTAATCTGACAGGGGGGGGGAACACTGAAGCTTTCTTT
. | . | TRBJ1-5 | TRBV27 | CASKDGDNQPQHF | TGTGCCAGCAAAGACGGGGACAATCAGCCCCAGCATTTT
. | few | TRBJ1-1 | TRBV9 | CASSPHVGGTEAFF | TGTGCCAGCAGCCCACACGTTGGGGGCACTGAAGCTTTCTTT
. | . | TRBJ1-5 | TRBV12-3/TRBV12-4 | CAITIMGGTQPQHF | TGTGCCATCACTATTATGGGGGGTACACAGCCCCAGCATTTT
TRBD1 | . | TRBJ2-7 | TRBV4-2 | CASSQDPPGQGGHYEQYF | TGTGCCAGCAGCCAAGATCCTCCGGGACAGGGAGGCCACTACGAGCAGTACTTC
TRBD1 | few | TRBJ2-1 | TRBV12-3/TRBV12-4 | CASGFRDRGYNEQFF | TGTGCCAGCGGTTTTAGGGACAGGGGCTACAATGAGCAGTTCTTC
TRBD1 | few | TRBJ2-7 | TRBV27 | CASGGTGAYEQYF | TGTGCCAGCGGGGGGACAGGGGCCTACGAGCAGTACTTC
. | few | TRBJ2-2 | TRBV6-1 | CASSAAWGGELFF | TGTGCCAGCAGTGCGGCCTGGGGGGGGGAGCTGTTTTTT
TRBD1 | few | TRBJ1-2 | TRBV25-1 | CASSGTEYGYTF | TGTGCCAGCAGCGGGACAGAGTATGGCTACACCTTC
. | few | TRBJ2-1 | TRBV6-5 | CASSYGSGRNNEQFF | TGTGCCAGCAGTTACGGTTCTGGGCGAAACAATGAGCAGTTCTTC
TRBD2 | . | TRBJ2-7 | TRBV5-1 | CASSPGGANYEQYF | TGCGCCAGCAGTCCGGGGGGGGCCAACTACGAGCAGTACTTC
. | few | TRBJ2-5 | TRBV7-2 | CASNQGIETQYF | TGTGCCAGCAACCAAGGGATCGAGACCCAGTACTTC
. | few | TRBJ2-3 | TRBV29-1 | CSVVQPRDTQYF | TGCAGCGTTGTACAGCCGAGGGATACGCAGTATTTT
. | few | TRBJ1-1 | TRBV6-5 | CASSYPFEGEGTEAFF | TGTGCCAGCAGTTACCCTTTTGAGGGGGAGGGTACTGAAGCTTTCTTT
TRBD2 | few | TRBJ2-5 | TRBV20-1 | CSASPMGLAGQETQYF | TGCAGTGCTAGCCCTATGGGACTAGCGGGGCAAGAGACCCAGTACTTC
TRBD2 | . | TRBJ2-2 | TRBV29-1 | CSVDRLAETTGELFF | TGCAGCGTTGACAGGCTAGCGGAGACTACCGGGGAGCTGTTTTTT
. | . | TRBJ2-7 | TRBV27 | CASSFLPPLDGYEQYF | TGTGCCAGCAGTTTTTTGCCACCTCTAGACGGCTACGAGCAGTACTTC